These 27 T cell receptor beta chains share one sample of origin, sequenced in a study of neoadjuvant anti-PD-1 for oral cavity cancer. TCRdb keeps only in-frame clones here, not all; method: immunoSEQ multiplex PCR. Here the sample spans 11,000 to 15,000 clones, just under 75% being singletons. Time point noted: after neoadjuvant nivolumab, at surgical resection. The sample consisted of PBMCs, taken after nivolumab (anti-PD-1) treatment. Every receptor here comes from a person aged 40 to 85 with oral cavity squamous cell carcinoma.

This chain connects TRBV27 to TRBJ2-1; 9 nucleotides agree with TRBD2. With V trimmed by 5 bases and J by 7 bases, 9 bases remained unmatched. This CDR3 spans 15 amino acids. The germline CDR1 and CDR2 sequences are MNHEY and SMNVEV (reference sequence). The CDR3 spells CASSPLAGEVNEQFF. In DNA form, the CDR3 reads TGTGCCAGCAGTCCCTTAGCGGGAGAGGTGAATGAGCAGTTCTTC.

In its sample, this clone was seen a few times. The chain combines TRBV7-9 with TRBJ1-2, with D perhaps matching TRBD1 (5 bases). Deletions cut 1 base from V and 11 bases from J, with 11 bases between. The CDR3 runs 12 residues. Germline V gives CDR1 SEHNR, CDR2 FQNEAQ (reference sequence). CDR3 DNA sequence: TGTGCCAGCAGCTTAGTGCAGGGAATTTACACCTTC. This encodes CASSLVQGIYTF.

The chain combines TRBV27 with TRBJ2-7; no reliable D call. Per the germline V gene, CDR1 is MNHEY and CDR2 is SMNVEV (reference sequence). V was trimmed by 0 bases and J by 6 bases, leaving 6 bases between them. The CDR3 runs to 12 residues. The CDR3 DNA is TGTGCCAGCAGTTTATCGACGGGCGAGCAGTACTTC. Translation gives CASSLSTGEQYF.

The chain joins TRBV2 to TRBJ2-3; the match to TRBD2 covers 10 bases. CDR1 is SNHLY and CDR2 is FYNNEI in the germline V gene. V was pared by 7 bases and J by 1 base, with 8 bases of the junction left unmatched. CDR3 size: 16 residues. The CDR3 sequence: CASTPGLASGTDTQYF. CDR3 sequence (DNA): TGTGCCAGCACTCCGGGACTAGCGTCTGGCACAGATACGCAGTATTTT.

The table lists this clone with a few counts. The chain has TRBV7-3 and TRBJ2-3; weak D call: TRBD2 (6 bases). Germline values: CDR1 SGHTA, CDR2 FQGTGA. The CDR3 covers 14 residues. Between the trimmed V and J ends, which lost 5 bases and 5 bases, there was a span of 14 bases. For the CDR3, the DNA is TGTGCCAGCAGCCAGGGACTGTGGGGAGATACGCAGTATTTT. This codes for CASSQGLWGDTQYF.

The rearrangement links TRBV29-1 to TRBJ2-1; 8 bases line up with TRBD2. Germline V gene sequence: CDR1 SQVTM, CDR2 ANQGSEA. V was clipped by 6 bases and J by 4 bases; unmatched bases: 8. CDR3 length: 14 amino acids. The CDR3 spells CSVGKLAVYNEQFF. In DNA form, the CDR3 reads TGCAGCGTGGGGAAACTAGCGGTATACAATGAGCAGTTCTTC.

The V gene is TRBV2, the J gene TRBJ1-3, with TRBD1 matching over 7 bases. The germline V gene encodes CDR1 SNHLY and CDR2 FYNNEI. The trim removed 4 bases at V and 0 bases at J, leaving 3 bases unmatched. This CDR3 is built from 15 residues. CDR3 residues: CASSVGQISGNTIYF. CDR3 nucleotide sequence: TGTGCCAGCAGTGTGGGACAGATCTCTGGAAACACCATATATTTT.

Sample share makes this clone medium-sized. The rearrangement uses TRBV4-1 and TRBJ1-5; perhaps TRBD1 as D (5 bases). Germline V lookup: CDR1 MGHRA, CDR2 YSYEKL. The length of the CDR3 is 16 residues. V lost 1 base and J lost 1, with 11 bases in between. The CDR3 is CASSQGRPGSNQPQHF. CDR3 DNA: TGCGCCAGCAGCCAAGGTCGACCAGGGAGCAATCAGCCCCAGCATTTT.

The chain joins TRBV21-1 to TRBJ1-2; TRBD1 is taken as the D call from the table, unchecked against the DNA. TRBV21-1 is listed as a pseudogene. This CDR3 has 13 amino acids. This chain's CDR3 is CASRDQGGNGYTF. CDR3 DNA sequence: TGTGCCAGCAGGGATCAGGGGGGAAATGGCTACACCTTC.

This chain links TRBV7-6 with TRBJ1-5, with D perhaps matching TRBD1 (5 bases). CDR1 is SGHVS and CDR2 is FNYEAQ in the germline V gene. V lost 5 bases, J lost 7 bases, and 15 bases lay in between. The CDR3 spans 14 residues. The CDR3 loop reads CASSPRGTGQPQHF. CDR3 DNA sequence: TGTGCCAGCAGCCCTCGGGGGACTGGACAGCCCCAGCATTTT.

For the CDR3, the DNA is TGTGCCAGCAGTTCTACTACAGGGGTGGATGGCTACACCTTC. Protein sequence: CASSSTTGVDGYTF. V usage is TRBV27 and J usage is TRBJ1-2, with 7 positions matching TRBD1. Losses at the gene ends were 4 bases for V and 6 bases for J; bases not matched to a gene: 8. The CDR3 runs 14 residues. Germline V gene sequence: CDR1 MNHEY, CDR2 SMNVEV (reference sequence).

The chain uses TRBV7-8 and TRBJ2-2, with 8 bases aligning to TRBD2. This CDR3 contains 16 residues. In germline, CDR1 is SGHVS, CDR2 FQNEAQ. V lost 5 bases, J lost 0 bases, and 5 bases stayed unmatched. This CDR3 is CASSPLAGSNTGELFF. CDR3 DNA sequence: TGTGCCAGCAGCCCTCTAGCGGGTTCGAACACCGGGGAGCTGTTTTTT.

The V gene is TRBV5-1, the J gene TRBJ2-3, with TRBD2 matching 8 bases. The V and J ends lost 6 bases and 5 bases, in that order; junction bases with no gene match: 14. CDR1 SGHRS and CDR2 YFSETQ come from the germline V gene. The CDR3 sequence is 16 residues long. CDR3 DNA: TGCGCCAGCACTGGACGTACTTCCCGGGGGGGAGATACGCAGTATTTT. Amino acids: CASTGRTSRGGDTQYF.

CDR3 loop: CASSPQGGANEKLFF. CDR3 coding DNA: TGCGCCAGCAGTCCGCAGGGGGGGGCTAATGAAAAACTGTTTTTT. V and J are TRBV10-2 and TRBJ1-4, with 7 bases identical to TRBD1. In germline, CDR1 is WSHSY, CDR2 SAAADI. This CDR3 comprises 15 residues. Germline trimming cut 5 bases from V and 3 bases from J; bases unmatched to any gene: 6.

The chain combines TRBV28 with TRBJ1-2; no firm D call. The CDR3 covers 15 residues. CDR1 and CDR2 (germline): MDHEN, SYDVKM. V dropped 5 bases and J dropped 4 bases, with 17 bases sitting between them. Here the CDR3 DNA reads TGTGCCAGCAGTACCATGCTTGGGGTCGGCTATGGCTACACCTTC. Its translation is CASSTMLGVGYGYTF.

The DNA of the CDR3 is TGTGCCAGCAGTTTAAGGTTTCGGGAGACCCAGTACTTC. Protein sequence: CASSLRFRETQYF. The chain couples TRBV28 to TRBJ2-5; D remains ambiguous. Germline CDR1 MDHEN, CDR2 SYDVKM. Trimming shortened V by 2 bases and J by 5 bases, and 9 bases separated the two germline ends. This CDR3 is 13 amino acids long. Drawing the rest from reference TRBV28 and TRBJ2-5, the complete variable domain is DVKVTQSSRYLVKRTGEKVFLECVQDMDHENMFWYRQDPGLGLRLIYFSYDVKMKEKGDIPEGYSVSREKKERFSLILESASTNQTSMYLCASSLRFRETQYFGPGTRLLVL.

The V call is TRBV7-9, the J call TRBJ2-7, with D possibly called TRBD1 or TRBD2 (5 bases each). Trimming stripped 5 bases from V and 2 bases from J, with 10 bases between. The germline CDR1 and CDR2 sequences are SEHNR and FQNEAQ (reference sequence). This CDR3 is built from 13 residues. In DNA, the CDR3 is TGTGCCAGCAGCCCTAAGGGACCCTACGAGCAGTACTTC. Its translation is CASSPKGPYEQYF.

This rearrangement joins TRBV30 to TRBJ2-2; D perhaps matches TRBD2 (6 bases). Trimming pared 3 bases from V and 0 bases from J, leaving 14 bases between. The CDR3 has 16 residues. CDR1 GTSNPN and CDR2 SVGIG come from the germline V gene (reference sequence). The CDR3 reads CAWSKGLFANTGELFF. The CDR3 DNA reads as TGTGCCTGGAGCAAGGGACTTTTCGCGAACACCGGGGAGCTGTTTTTT.

V is TRBV25-1 and J is TRBJ1-2; the D gene is possibly TRBD1 (6 bases). The CDR3 sequence is 14 residues long. V was pared by 4 bases and J by 7 bases, with 16 bases between. The germline V gene has CDR1 MGHDK and CDR2 SYGVNS. CDR3 bases: TGTGCCAGCAGTGGCACAGGGAGGATAGGTGGCTACACCTTC. Translating gives CASSGTGRIGGYTF.

The chain couples TRBV5-4 to TRBJ2-5; 8 bases are shared with TRBD2. The V and J ends lost 4 bases and 2 bases, in that order; junction bases with no gene match: 4. The CDR3 length is 14 residues. Per germline, CDR1 SGHNT and CDR2 YYREEE (reference sequence). CDR3: CASSPGGIQETQYF. For the CDR3, the DNA is TGTGCCAGCAGCCCGGGGGGGATTCAAGAGACCCAGTACTTC.

In its sample, this clone was seen once. The rearrangement uses TRBV11-2 and TRBJ1-2, with D possibly TRBD1 on 5 matching bases. V was pared by 1 base and J by 3 bases, with 18 bases between. The CDR3 is made up of 17 amino acids. Per the germline V gene, CDR1 is SGHAT and CDR2 is FQNNGV. The CDR3 region is CASSLAMDWARDYGYTF. CDR3 nucleotide sequence: TGTGCCAGCAGCTTAGCAATGGATTGGGCCAGGGACTATGGCTACACCTTC.

This chain uses TRBV28 with TRBJ1-5, with 10 nucleotides matching TRBD1. This CDR3 spans 15 amino acids. With V trimmed by 2 bases and J by 6 bases, 4 bases remained unmatched. Germline CDR1 is MDHEN and CDR2 is SYDVKM. The CDR3, as DNA: TGTGCCAGCAGTTTAGTGGGACAGGGGTTTCAGCCCCAGCATTTT. Translating gives CASSLVGQGFQPQHF.

CDR3 residues: CASSQIILDQPQHF. The CDR3 DNA reads TGCGCCAGCAGCCAGATCATATTAGATCAGCCCCAGCATTTT. The chain is built from TRBV4-1 and TRBJ1-5; D unclear. CDR1 is MGHRA, CDR2 YSYEKL, per germline. V was cut by 3 bases and J by 5 bases, with 11 bases left in between. The CDR3 is made up of 14 amino acids.

V is TRBV4-1 and J is TRBJ2-7, with 7 bases aligning to TRBD2. The CDR3 sequence is 15 residues long. Per germline, CDR1 MGHRA and CDR2 YSYEKL. J was trimmed by 9 bases and V by 1 base; bases with no gene match: 12. This CDR3 reads CASSQVGGGIEWQYF. The CDR3 DNA is TGCGCCAGCAGCCAAGTTGGGGGGGGGATCGAGTGGCAGTACTTC.

This sequence joins TRBV30 and TRBJ2-3; TRBD1 aligns across 8 bases. The V and J ends lost 3 bases and 6 bases, in that order; junction bases with no gene match: 8. This CDR3 region has 14 residues. Germline V gene sequence: CDR1 GTSNPN, CDR2 SVGIG (reference sequence). The CDR3 sequence: CAWRTGQGPDTQYF. The DNA for the CDR3 is TGTGCCTGGAGGACCGGACAGGGTCCGGATACGCAGTATTTT. The complete variable domain, with remaining parts taken from reference TRBV30 and TRBJ2-3, reads SQTIHQWPATLVQPVGSPLSLECTVEGTSNPNLYWYRQAAGRGLQLLFYSVGIGQISSEVPQNLSASRPQDRQFILSSKKLLLSDSGFYLCAWRTGQGPDTQYFGPGTRLTVL.

This clone showed up just a few times. The genes are TRBV10-1 and TRBJ1-5; 9 bases match TRBD1. CDR1 and CDR2 from the germline V gene are WNHNN and SYGVQD (reference sequence). This CDR3 spans 14 amino acids. The J segment lost 4 bases and the V segment lost 7 bases, leaving 5 bases of the junction unmatched. CDR3: CASIYRGPNQPQHF. The CDR3 DNA is TGCGCCAGCATTTACAGGGGGCCGAATCAGCCCCAGCATTTT.

This chain links TRBV12-5 with TRBJ2-3, with TRBD1 identical over 7 bases. Trimming at V came to 6 bases and at J to 4 bases, leaving 7 bases not matched to a gene. This CDR3 region has 14 residues. Per the germline V gene, CDR1 is LGHNT and CDR2 is FRNRAP. The chain's CDR3 is CASGLRQGPDTQYF. The CDR3 DNA reads as TGTGCTAGTGGGCTCCGACAGGGACCAGATACGCAGTATTTT.